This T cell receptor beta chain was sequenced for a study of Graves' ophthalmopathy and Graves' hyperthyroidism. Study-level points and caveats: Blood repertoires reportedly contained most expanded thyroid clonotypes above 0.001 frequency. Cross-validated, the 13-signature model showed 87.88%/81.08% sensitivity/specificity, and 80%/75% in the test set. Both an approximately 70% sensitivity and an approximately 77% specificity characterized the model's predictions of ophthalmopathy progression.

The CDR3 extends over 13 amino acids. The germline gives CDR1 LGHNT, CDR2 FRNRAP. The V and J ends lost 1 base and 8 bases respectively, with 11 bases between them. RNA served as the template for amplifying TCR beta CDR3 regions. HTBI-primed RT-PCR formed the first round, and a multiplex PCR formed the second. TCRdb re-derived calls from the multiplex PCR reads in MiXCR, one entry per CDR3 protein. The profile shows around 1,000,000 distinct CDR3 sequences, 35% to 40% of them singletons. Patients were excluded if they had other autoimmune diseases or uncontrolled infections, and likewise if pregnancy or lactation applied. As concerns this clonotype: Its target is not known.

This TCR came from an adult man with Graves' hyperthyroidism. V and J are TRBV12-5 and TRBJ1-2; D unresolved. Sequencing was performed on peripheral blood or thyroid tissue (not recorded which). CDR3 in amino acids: CASGLGGMRGYTF. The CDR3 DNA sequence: TGTGCTAGTGGTTTGGGAGGGATGAGAGGCTACACCTTC. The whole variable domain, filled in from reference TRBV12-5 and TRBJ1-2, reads DARVTQTPRHKVTEMGQEVTMRCQPILGHNTVFWYRQTMMQGLELLAYFRNRAPLDDSGMPKDRFSAEMPDATLATLKIQPSEPRDSAVYFCASGLGGMRGYTFGSGTRLTVV.